The T cell receptor beta chain described here comes from a study of shared clonotypes between healthy human individuals. CD8 cells classed as naive were CD45RO-negative and positively selected for CCR7, excluding terminally differentiated effector memory CD45RA+ cells. A 200 ng quantity of DNA, tens of thousands of T cell genomes, went into the sorted-subset replicate PCRs. Using immunoSEQ multiplex PCR, the repertoire was profiled, and TCRdb retains in-frame clones only, with some absent. The data show 500,000 to 700,000 clones, approximately 96% seen once. The ends were cut back, 5 bases at V and 0 bases at J, with 11 bases in the middle. The CDR3 is made up of 15 amino acids. Germline CDR1 is MNHEY and CDR2 is SVGAGI.

Sequencing was carried out using naive CD8+ T cells sorted from blood. The receptor was isolated from a young woman in good health. The chain uses TRBV6-5 and TRBJ2-1, with D possibly matching TRBD2 (5 bases). CDR3 residues: CASSPSGHSYNEQFF. CDR3 nucleotide sequence: TGTGCCAGCAGTCCGAGCGGCCACTCCTACAATGAGCAGTTCTTC.